The rows below give T cell receptor beta chains drawn from one sample of a study of shared clonotypes between healthy human individuals. Here immunoSEQ multiplex PCR was the method, and the copy in TCRdb shows in-frame clones only, minus some. The sample gives about 670,000 clones, 55% to 75% of which show up once; 1.5% to 2% is in the top ten. The sequenced sample consisted of memory CD4+ T cells sorted from blood. The receptors originated from a woman in her twenties or thirties in good health. The CDR3 runs from the conserved cysteine through the conserved F or W. Fields, in order: J gene, clone size, V gene, CDR3 protein. Clone sizes are given selectively: once, few, many, or a class where the clone is expanded.

TRBJ1-2 . TRBV19 CASSIGGRGGYTF
TRBJ1-2 few TRBV2 CARSESQGNYGYTF
TRBJ1-1 . TRBV18 CASSPALRTAEAFF
TRBJ1-4 . TRBV5-1 CASTPTVGEKLFF
TRBJ2-4 few TRBV4-1 CASSQPAGRNIQYF
TRBJ2-7 few TRBV10-2 CASRHNQGFGVEGEQYF
TRBJ2-7 . TRBV6-1 CASSEPGQGSYEQYF
TRBJ2-5 once TRBV5-1 CASSLFNGVQETQYF
TRBJ2-7 . TRBV27 CASSFVRDRVYYEQYF
TRBJ2-2 . TRBV25-1 CASSRPGELFF
TRBJ2-1 few TRBV7-2 CASSRSWGNEQFF
TRBJ1-2 . TRBV6-5 CAIMGDRDLLYGYTF
TRBJ1-2 . TRBV5-1 CASSLGGGRDGYTF
TRBJ1-5 . TRBV19 CASSMVGAGQPQHF
TRBJ1-5 . TRBV7-2 CASSPGTHQPQHF
TRBJ2-3 . TRBV19 CASSIGTQGADTQYF
TRBJ2-1 . TRBV7-9 CASSLPHSPPGDQGDEQFF